This TCR beta chain appears in the sequencing data of a study of cytomegalovirus exposure and HLA in healthy donors. Study results and limitations: It was shown in a later analysis that HLA-associated TCR beta chains were more clonally expanded than other, equally common chains.

As regards this clone: The antigen is undetermined.

PCR used 60 Vbeta primers and 13 Jbeta primers. TCRdb keeps only in-frame clones here, not all; method: immunoSEQ multiplex PCR. The sample gives about 180,000 clones, over 75% of which show up once; more than 0.4% is in the top ten. Germline V CDR1 and CDR2: LNHDA, SQIVND (reference sequence). Trimming cost V 6 bases and J 5 bases, with 9 bases left between them. This CDR3 is built from 12 residues. Sequencing was done on a sample of PBMCs. The chain recombines TRBV19 with TRBJ2-3; no clear D. This TCR was sampled from a woman aged 45-60 years in good health and CMV-seronegative. The DNA for the CDR3 is TGTGCCAGTAGGCTGTCCGGAGATACGCAGTATTTT. This translates into CASRLSGDTQYF.